This T cell receptor (beta chain) was found in a study of beta chain features in type 1 diabetes. What was sequenced were expressed TCRB transcripts, since all of the isolated RNA had been reverse transcribed. The assay was immunoSEQ multiplex PCR, and TCRdb's table has in-frame clones only and misses some. The table includes more than 300,000 clones, roughly 16% detected once. The CDR3 sequence is 14 residues long. V dropped 3 bases and J dropped 1; count of bases not matched to a gene: 2. Germline V gene sequence: CDR1 GTSNPN, CDR2 SVGIG (reference sequence). It was via CD45RO/CCR7/CD25/CD127/CD95/CD27 that CD4+ naive, central memory, regulatory and stem cell-like memory cells were sorted.

The material sequenced was naive CD4+ T cells from blood. The chain has TRBV30 and TRBJ1-3; 8 nucleotides line up with TRBD1. This clonotype originated in a woman in her late teens or twenties in good health. The CDR3 DNA follows: TGTGCCTGGAGATGGACAGGGTCTGGAAACACCATATATTTT. The encoded protein is CAWRWTGSGNTIYF.